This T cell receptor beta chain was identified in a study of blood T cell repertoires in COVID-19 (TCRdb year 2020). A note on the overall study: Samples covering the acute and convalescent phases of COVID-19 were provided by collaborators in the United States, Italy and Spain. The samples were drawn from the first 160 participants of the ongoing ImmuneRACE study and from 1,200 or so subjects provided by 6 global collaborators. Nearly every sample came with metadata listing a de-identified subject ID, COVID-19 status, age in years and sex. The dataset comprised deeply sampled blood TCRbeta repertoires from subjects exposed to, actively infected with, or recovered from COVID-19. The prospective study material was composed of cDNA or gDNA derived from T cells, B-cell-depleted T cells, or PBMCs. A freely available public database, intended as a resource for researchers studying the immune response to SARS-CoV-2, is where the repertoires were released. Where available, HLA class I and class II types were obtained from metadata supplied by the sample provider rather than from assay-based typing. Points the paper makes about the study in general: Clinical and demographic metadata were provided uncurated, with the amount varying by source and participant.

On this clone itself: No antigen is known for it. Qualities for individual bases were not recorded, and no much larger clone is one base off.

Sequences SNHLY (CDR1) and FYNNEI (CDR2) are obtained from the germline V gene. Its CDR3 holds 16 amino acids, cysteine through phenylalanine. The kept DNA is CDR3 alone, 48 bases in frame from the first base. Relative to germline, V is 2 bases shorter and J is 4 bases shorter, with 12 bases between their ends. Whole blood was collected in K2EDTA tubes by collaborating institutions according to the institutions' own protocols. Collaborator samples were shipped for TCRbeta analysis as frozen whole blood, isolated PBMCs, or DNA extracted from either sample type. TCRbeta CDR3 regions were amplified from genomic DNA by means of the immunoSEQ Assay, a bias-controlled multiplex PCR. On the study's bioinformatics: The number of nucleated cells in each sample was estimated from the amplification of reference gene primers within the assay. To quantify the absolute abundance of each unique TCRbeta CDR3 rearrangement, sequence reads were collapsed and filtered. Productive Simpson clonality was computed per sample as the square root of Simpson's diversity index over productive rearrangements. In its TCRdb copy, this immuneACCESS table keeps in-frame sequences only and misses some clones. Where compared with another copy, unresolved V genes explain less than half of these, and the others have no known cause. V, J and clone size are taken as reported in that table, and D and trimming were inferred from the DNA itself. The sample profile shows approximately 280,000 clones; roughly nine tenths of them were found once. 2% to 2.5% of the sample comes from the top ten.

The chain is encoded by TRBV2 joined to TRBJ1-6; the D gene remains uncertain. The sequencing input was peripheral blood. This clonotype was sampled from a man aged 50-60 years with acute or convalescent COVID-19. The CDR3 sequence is CASSENSALYNSPLHF. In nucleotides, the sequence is TGTGCCAGCAGTGAAAACTCTGCACTTTATAATTCACCCCTCCACTTT.